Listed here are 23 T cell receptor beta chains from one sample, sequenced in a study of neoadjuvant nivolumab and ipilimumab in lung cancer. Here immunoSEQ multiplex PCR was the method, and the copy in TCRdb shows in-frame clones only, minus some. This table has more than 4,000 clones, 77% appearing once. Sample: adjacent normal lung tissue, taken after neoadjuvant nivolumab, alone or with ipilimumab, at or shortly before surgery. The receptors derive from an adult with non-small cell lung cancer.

The CDR3 DNA sequence: TGTGCCACCAGCTCTAGGGTCCGGTCCCAACTGTTTTTT. Protein product: CATSSRVRSQLFF. The chain has TRBV15 and TRBJ1-4; no definite D call. The CDR3 length is 13 residues. V was pared by 5 bases and J by 12 bases, with 16 bases between. CDR1 is LNHNV, CDR2 YYDKDF, per germline (reference sequence). Looking up the rest from reference TRBV15 and TRBJ1-4 gives the full variable domain: DAMVIQNPRYQVTQFGKPVTLSCSQTLNHNVMYWYQQKSSQAPKLLFHYYDKDFNNEADTPDNFQSRRPNTSFCFLDIRSPGLGDTAMYLCATSSRVRSQLFFGSGTQLSVL.

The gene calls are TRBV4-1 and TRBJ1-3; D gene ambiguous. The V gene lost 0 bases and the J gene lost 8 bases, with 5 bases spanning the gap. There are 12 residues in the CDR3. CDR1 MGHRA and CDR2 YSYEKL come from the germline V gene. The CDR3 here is CASSQDLYTIYF. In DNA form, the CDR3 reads TGCGCCAGCAGCCAAGATCTTTACACCATATATTTT.

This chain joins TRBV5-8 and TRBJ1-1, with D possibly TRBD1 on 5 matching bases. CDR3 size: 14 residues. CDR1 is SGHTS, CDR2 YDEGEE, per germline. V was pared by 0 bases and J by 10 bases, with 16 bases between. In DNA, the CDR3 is TGTGCCAGCAGCTTGGCCGACAGCTTAAGAAGAGCTTTCTTT. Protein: CASSLADSLRRAFF.

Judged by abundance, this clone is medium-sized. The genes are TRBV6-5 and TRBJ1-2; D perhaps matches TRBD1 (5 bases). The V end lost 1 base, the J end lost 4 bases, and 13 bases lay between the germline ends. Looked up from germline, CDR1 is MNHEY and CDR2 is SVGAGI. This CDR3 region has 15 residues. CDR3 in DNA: TGTGCCAGCAGTTACTTAGAGGCAGGGAGCTATGGCTACACCTTC. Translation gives CASSYLEAGSYGYTF.

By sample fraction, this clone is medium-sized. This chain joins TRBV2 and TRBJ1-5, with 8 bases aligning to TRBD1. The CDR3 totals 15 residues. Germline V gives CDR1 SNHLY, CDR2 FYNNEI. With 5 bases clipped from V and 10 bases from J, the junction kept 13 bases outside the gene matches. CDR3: CASSKLGQGSSPQHF. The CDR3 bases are TGTGCCAGCAGTAAACTTGGACAGGGAAGCAGCCCCCAGCATTTT.

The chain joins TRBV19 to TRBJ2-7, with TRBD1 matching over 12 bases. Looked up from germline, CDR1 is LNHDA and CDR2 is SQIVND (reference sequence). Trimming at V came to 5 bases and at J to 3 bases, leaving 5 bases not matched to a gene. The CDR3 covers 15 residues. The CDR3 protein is CASSPGTGGNYEQYF. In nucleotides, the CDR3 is TGTGCCAGTAGTCCCGGGACAGGGGGCAACTACGAGCAGTACTTC.

CDR3 protein: CASSYSMPSGYEQYF. CDR3 nucleotide sequence: TGTGCCAGCAGTTACTCGATGCCTAGCGGTTACGAGCAGTACTTC. J is TRBJ2-7 and V is TRBV6-5; 7 bases agree with TRBD2. Germline-derived CDR1 and CDR2 are MNHEY and SVGAGI. The CDR3 covers 15 residues. With V trimmed by 0 bases and J by 4 bases, 6 bases remained unmatched.

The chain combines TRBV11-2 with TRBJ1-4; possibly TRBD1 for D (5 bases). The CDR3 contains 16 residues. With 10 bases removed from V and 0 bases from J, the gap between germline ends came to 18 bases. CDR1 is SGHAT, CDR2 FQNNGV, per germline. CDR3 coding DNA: TGTGCCATTCGGGGGTCCCGGGAGGCAACTAATGAAAAACTGTTTTTT. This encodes CAIRGSREATNEKLFF.

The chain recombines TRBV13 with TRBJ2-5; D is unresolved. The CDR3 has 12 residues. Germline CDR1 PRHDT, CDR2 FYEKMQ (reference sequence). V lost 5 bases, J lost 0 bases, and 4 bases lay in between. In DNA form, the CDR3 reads TGTGCCAGCAGCGTAGACCAAGAGACCCAGTACTTC. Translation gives CASSVDQETQYF. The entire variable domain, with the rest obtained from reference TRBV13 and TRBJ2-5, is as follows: AAGVIQSPRHLIKEKRETATLKCYPIPRHDTVYWYQQGPGQDPQFLISFYEKMQSDKGSIPDRFSAQQFSDYHSELNMSSLELGDSALYFCASSVDQETQYFGPGTRLLVL.

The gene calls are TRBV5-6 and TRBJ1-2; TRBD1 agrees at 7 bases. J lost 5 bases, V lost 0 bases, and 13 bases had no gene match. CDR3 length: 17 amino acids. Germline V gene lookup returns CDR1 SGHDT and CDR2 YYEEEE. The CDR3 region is CASSLGRDSKSFYGYTF. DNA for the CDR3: TGTGCCAGCAGCTTGGGTAGGGACAGTAAATCTTTTTATGGCTACACCTTC. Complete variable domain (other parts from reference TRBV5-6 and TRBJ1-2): DAGVTQSPTHLIKTRGQQVTLRCSPKSGHDTVSWYQQALGQGPQFIFQYYEEEERQRGNFPDRFSGHQFPNYSSELNVNALLLGDSALYLCASSLGRDSKSFYGYTFGSGTRLTVV.

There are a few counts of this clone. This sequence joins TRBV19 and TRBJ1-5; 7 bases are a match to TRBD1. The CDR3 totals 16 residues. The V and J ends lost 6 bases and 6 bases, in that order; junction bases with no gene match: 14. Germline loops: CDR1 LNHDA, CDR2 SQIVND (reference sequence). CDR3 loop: CASSLGGRGRSQPQHF. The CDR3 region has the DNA TGTGCCAGTAGCCTAGGGGGCCGGGGGCGAAGTCAGCCCCAGCATTTT.

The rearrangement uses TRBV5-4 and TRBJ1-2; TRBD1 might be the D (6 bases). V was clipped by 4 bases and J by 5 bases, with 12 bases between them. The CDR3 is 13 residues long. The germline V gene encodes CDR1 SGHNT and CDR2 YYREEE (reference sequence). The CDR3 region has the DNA TGTGCCAGCAGCCTTGGACAGATATATGGCTACACCTTC. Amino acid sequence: CASSLGQIYGYTF.

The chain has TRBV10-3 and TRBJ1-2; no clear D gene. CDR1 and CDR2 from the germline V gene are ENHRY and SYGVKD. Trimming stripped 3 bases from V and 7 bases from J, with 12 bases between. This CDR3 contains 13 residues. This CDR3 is CAISERWGFGYTF. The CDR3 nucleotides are TGTGCCATCAGTGAACGCTGGGGTTTTGGCTACACCTTC.

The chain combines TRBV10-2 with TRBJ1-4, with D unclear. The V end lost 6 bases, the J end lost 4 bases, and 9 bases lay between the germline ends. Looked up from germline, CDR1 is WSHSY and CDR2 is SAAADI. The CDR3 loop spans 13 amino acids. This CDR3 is CASRTVYNEKLFF. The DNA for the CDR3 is TGCGCCAGCAGGACGGTTTATAATGAAAAACTGTTTTTT.

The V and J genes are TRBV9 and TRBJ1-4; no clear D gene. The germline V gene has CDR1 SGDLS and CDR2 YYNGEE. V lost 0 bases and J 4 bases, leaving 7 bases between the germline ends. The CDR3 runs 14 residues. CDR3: CASSVGTVNEKLFF. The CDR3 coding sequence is TGTGCCAGCAGCGTAGGCACAGTTAATGAAAAACTGTTTTTT.

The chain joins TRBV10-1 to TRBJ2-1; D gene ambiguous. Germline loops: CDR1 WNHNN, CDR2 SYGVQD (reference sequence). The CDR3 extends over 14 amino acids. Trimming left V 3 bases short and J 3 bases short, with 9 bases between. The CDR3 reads CASSEQLNYNEQFF. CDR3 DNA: TGCGCCAGCAGTGAACAACTCAACTACAATGAGCAGTTCTTC.

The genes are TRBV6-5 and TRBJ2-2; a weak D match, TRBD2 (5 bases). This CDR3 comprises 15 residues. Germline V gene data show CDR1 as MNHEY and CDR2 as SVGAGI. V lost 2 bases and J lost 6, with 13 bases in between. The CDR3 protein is CASSYGRVEAGELFF. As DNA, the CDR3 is TGTGCCAGCAGTTACGGACGGGTGGAGGCCGGGGAGCTGTTTTTT.

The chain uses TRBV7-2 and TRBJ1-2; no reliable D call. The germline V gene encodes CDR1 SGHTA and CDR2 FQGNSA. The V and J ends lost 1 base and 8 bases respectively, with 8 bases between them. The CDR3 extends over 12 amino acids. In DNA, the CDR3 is TGTGCCAGCAGCTTAGTCAGCTGGGGCTACACCTTC. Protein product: CASSLVSWGYTF.

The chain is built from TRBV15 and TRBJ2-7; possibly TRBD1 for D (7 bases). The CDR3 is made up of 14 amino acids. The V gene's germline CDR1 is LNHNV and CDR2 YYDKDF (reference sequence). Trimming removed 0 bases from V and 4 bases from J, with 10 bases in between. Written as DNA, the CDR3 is TGTGCCACCAGCAGAGACAGGGGGGTGTACGAGCAGTACGTC. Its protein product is CATSRDRGVYEQYV.

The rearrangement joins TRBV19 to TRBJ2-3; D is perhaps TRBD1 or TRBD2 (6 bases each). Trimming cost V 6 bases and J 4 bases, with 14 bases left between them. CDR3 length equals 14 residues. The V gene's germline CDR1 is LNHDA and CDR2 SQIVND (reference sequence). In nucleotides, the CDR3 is TGTGCCAGTAGGAGGAACGGGGGCGCAGATACGCAGTATTTT. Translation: CASRRNGGADTQYF. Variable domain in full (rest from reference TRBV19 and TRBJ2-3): DGGITQSPKYLFRKEGQNVTLSCEQNLNHDAMYWYRQDPGQGLRLIYYSQIVNDFQKGDIAEGYSVSREKKESFPLTVTSAQKNPTAFYLCASRRNGGADTQYFGPGTRLTVL.

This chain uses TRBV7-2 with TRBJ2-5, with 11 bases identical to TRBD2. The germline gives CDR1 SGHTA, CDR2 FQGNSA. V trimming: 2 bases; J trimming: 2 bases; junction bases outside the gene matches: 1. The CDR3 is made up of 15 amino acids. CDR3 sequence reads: CASSLRLAGQETQYF. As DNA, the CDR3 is TGTGCCAGCAGCTTACGACTAGCGGGGCAAGAGACCCAGTACTTC.

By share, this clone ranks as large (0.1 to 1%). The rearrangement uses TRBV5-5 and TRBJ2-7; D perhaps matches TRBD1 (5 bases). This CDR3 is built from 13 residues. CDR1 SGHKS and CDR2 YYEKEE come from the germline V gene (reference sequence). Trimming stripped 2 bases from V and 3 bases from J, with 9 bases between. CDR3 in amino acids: CASSFDSLYEQYV. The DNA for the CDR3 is TGTGCCAGCAGCTTCGACAGCCTCTACGAGCAGTACGTC.

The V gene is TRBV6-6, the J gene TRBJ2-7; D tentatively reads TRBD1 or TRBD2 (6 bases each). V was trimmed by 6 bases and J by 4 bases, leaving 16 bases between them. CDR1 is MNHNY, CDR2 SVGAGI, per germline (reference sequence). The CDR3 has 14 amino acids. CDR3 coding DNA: TGTGCCAGCAGCCCCGGTGGGGGGCGATACGAGCAGTACTTC. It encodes CASSPGGGRYEQYF.